These T cell receptor beta chains were read from a single sample in a study of siplizumab effects on memory and regulatory T cells. Measured with immunoSEQ multiplex PCR; TCRdb has only the in-frame clones, and not every one. The data show tens of thousands of clones, 85% to 95% seen once. Material for sequencing was CD8+ T cells sorted from blood. These receptors were taken from a human donor in good health. Both conserved end residues are part of each CDR3. The D gene is left open where the match is weak. Part of the rows lack a size; the others show once, few, many or a class for expanded clones.

TRBV6-5	TRBJ1-1	TRBD1	NA	CASSSPTGGGEAFF	TGTGCCAGCAGTTCTCCCACAGGGGGCGGTGAAGCTTTCTTT
TRBV6-6	TRBJ2-7	TRBD1	NA	CASSYSRQGASYEQYF	TGTGCCAGCAGTTACTCCCGACAGGGGGCGTCCTACGAGCAGTACTTC
TRBV12-5	TRBJ2-7	TRBD1	NA	CASGFGTGTYEQYF	TGTGCTAGTGGTTTTGGGACAGGGACCTACGAGCAGTACTTC
TRBV28	TRBJ1-1	NA	NA	CASSWYGNTEAFF	TGTGCCAGCAGTTGGTACGGAAACACTGAAGCTTTCTTT
TRBV7-9	TRBJ2-3	TRBD2	few	CASSYPGLAGADTQYF	TGTGCCAGCAGCTATCCGGGACTAGCGGGAGCAGATACGCAGTATTTT
TRBV29-1	TRBJ1-1	TRBD1	NA	CSVFDRAVGTEAFF	TGCAGCGTTTTCGACAGGGCCGTGGGTACTGAAGCTTTCTTT
TRBV7-9	TRBJ2-7	NA	NA	CASSLDKRPHEQYF	TGTGCCAGCAGCTTAGACAAGCGCCCGCATGAGCAGTACTTC
TRBV7-3	TRBJ1-2	TRBD1	few	CASSLGQDHYGYTF	TGTGCCAGCAGCTTGGGACAGGACCACTATGGCTACACCTTC
TRBV9	TRBJ1-2	NA	NA	CASSVTGEESNYGYTF	TGTGCCAGCAGCGTAACCGGAGAGGAATCTAACTATGGCTACACCTTC
TRBV28	TRBJ2-3	TRBD2	once	CASSTLAVQYF	TGTGCCAGCAGTACACTAGCGGTTCAGTATTTT
TRBV6-1	TRBJ2-7	NA	NA	CASSYNEQYF	TGTGCCAGCAGTTACAACGAGCAGTACTTC
TRBV9	TRBJ2-7	TRBD1	NA	CASSPRGQGIYEQYF	TGTGCCAGCAGCCCTAGGGGACAGGGGATCTACGAGCAGTACTTC
TRBV21-1	TRBJ1-2	NA	NA	CASSKGKVNYGYTF	TGTGCCAGCAGCAAAGGTAAGGTAAACTATGGCTACACCTTC
TRBV7-9	TRBJ2-1	NA	NA	CASNIRMVSLDNEQFF	TGTGCCAGCAACATACGTATGGTCTCCCTGGACAATGAGCAGTTCTTC
TRBV27	TRBJ2-2	NA	NA	CASSLIEGGELFF	TGTGCCAGCAGTTTAATTGAGGGCGGGGAGCTGTTTTTT
TRBV10-3	TRBJ2-7	TRBD2	NA	CAISEKASGGHSYEQYF	TGTGCCATCAGTGAGAAGGCTAGCGGGGGCCACTCCTACGAGCAGTACTTC
TRBV30	TRBJ2-7	TRBD2	NA	CAWQTGTSGTYEQYF	TGTGCCTGGCAAACCGGGACTAGCGGGACTTACGAGCAGTACTTC
TRBV4-1	TRBJ2-1	NA	once	CASSHNLGNEQFF	TGCGCCAGCAGCCACAACCTTGGGAATGAGCAGTTCTTC
TRBV13	TRBJ2-7	TRBD2	NA	CASSPRTSGSSYEQYF	TGTGCCAGCAGCCCGCGGACTAGCGGGAGTAGTTACGAGCAGTACTTC
TRBV4-3	TRBJ2-1	TRBD1	NA	CASSQGTDTYNEQFF	TGCGCCAGCAGCCAGGGGACAGACACCTACAATGAGCAGTTCTTC
TRBV6-1	TRBJ1-4	NA	NA	CASSEGVRATNEKLFF	TGTGCCAGCAGTGAAGGTGTCAGAGCAACTAATGAAAAACTGTTTTTT
TRBV7-3	TRBJ1-1	TRBD1	NA	CASSSSDRGMDTEAFF	TGTGCCAGCAGCTCCTCGGACAGGGGTATGGACACTGAAGCTTTCTTT
TRBV27	TRBJ2-1	NA	NA	CASSFVNNEQFF	TGTGCCAGCAGTTTCGTTAACAATGAGCAGTTCTTC
TRBV5-1	TRBJ1-5	NA	NA	CASSPAGGAYQPQHF	TGCGCCAGCAGCCCAGCGGGAGGGGCGTATCAGCCCCAGCATTTT
TRBV28	TRBJ2-2	NA	NA	CASSLTGVGELFF	TGTGCCAGCAGTTTAACGGGGGTCGGGGAGCTGTTTTTT
TRBV7-2	TRBJ1-1	NA	NA	CASSLYGLLNTEAFF	TGTGCCAGCAGCTTATACGGCCTCCTGAACACTGAAGCTTTCTTT
TRBV14	TRBJ1-1	NA	few	CASSLSLYTEAFF	TGTGCCAGCAGCCTTAGCCTGTACACTGAAGCTTTCTTT
TRBV27	TRBJ1-1	NA	NA	CASSIRRNTEAFF	TGTGCCAGCAGCATCAGGCGGAACACTGAAGCTTTCTTT
TRBV28	TRBJ1-1	NA	NA	CASSFTGALTEAFF	TGTGCCAGCAGTTTTACTGGGGCGCTCACTGAAGCTTTCTTT
TRBV12-5	TRBJ1-2	NA	NA	CASGPNRENYGYTF	TGTGCTAGTGGCCCGAACAGGGAAAACTATGGCTACACCTTC
TRBV27	TRBJ2-5	TRBD2	NA	CASSTPGTSGLETQYF	TGTGCCAGCAGTACTCCCGGGACTAGCGGACTAGAGACCCAGTACTTC
TRBV29-1	TRBJ2-1	TRBD2	few	CSVKPGLAGDSDEQFF	TGCAGCGTTAAACCCGGACTAGCGGGAGACTCGGATGAGCAGTTCTTC
TRBV7-9	TRBJ2-7	NA	NA	CASSLANEREQYF	TGTGCCAGCAGCTTAGCGAATGAACGGGAGCAGTACTTC
TRBV19	TRBJ2-1	NA	NA	CASSLGQYNEQFF	TGTGCCAGTAGTCTAGGACAGTACAATGAGCAGTTCTTC
TRBV27	TRBJ2-7	TRBD2	NA	CASSTLLATSGSSYEQYF	TGTGCCAGCAGTACGTTACTCGCCACTAGCGGGAGCTCCTACGAGCAGTACTTC